The rows below give T cell receptor beta chains drawn from one sample of a study of T cell repertoires in cytomegalovirus infection. TCRdb reprocessed the reads with MiXCR, giving one entry per CDR3 protein. Seen here are some 180,000 distinct CDR3 sequences, 15% to 20% observed once, and the top ten hold around 27%. What was sequenced was CD8+ T cells from PBMCs. These receptors all stem from a human donor in good health (CMV status not recorded). Some clones in this sample may be carry-over from other donors' samples. CDR3s include the opening cysteine and the closing phenylalanine or tryptophan. The D gene is left open where the match is weak. Size tells how often a clone was seen (once, few, many) or the class of an expanded clone, and some rows leave it out.

>.|.|TRBJ2-5|TRBV20-1
CSARDGDHQYF
TGCAGTGCTAGAGATGGAGATCACCAGTACTTC
>.|few|TRBJ1-1|TRBV29-1
CSVGSKGEAFF
TGCAGCGTTGGCTCAAAGGGGGAAGCTTTCTTT
>.|few|TRBJ2-5|TRBV12-3/TRBV12-4
CASSSPEETQYF
TGTGCCAGCAGTTCCCCCGAAGAGACCCAGTACTTC
>.|.|TRBJ1-2|TRBV6-2/TRBV6-3
CASTQGKTYGYTF
TGTGCCAGCACTCAGGGGAAGACCTATGGCTACACCTTC
>.|.|TRBJ1-5|TRBV12-3/TRBV12-4
CASSPMGAPGNQPQHF
TGTGCCAGCAGTCCTATGGGGGCCCCGGGAAATCAGCCCCAGCATTTT
>TRBD2|many|TRBJ2-3|TRBV6-2/TRBV6-3
CASSYSSGGGADTQYF
TGTGCCAGCAGTTACTCAAGCGGGGGGGGAGCAGATACGCAGTATTTT
>.|.|TRBJ2-2|TRBV12-3/TRBV12-4
CASSFGGAMELFF
TGTGCCAGCAGTTTCGGGGGTGCGATGGAGCTGTTTTTT
>.|few|TRBJ2-2|TRBV7-3
CASSPKVGTPPGELFF
TGTGCCAGCAGCCCCAAAGTAGGAACACCCCCCGGGGAGCTGTTTTTT
>TRBD1|.|TRBJ1-3|TRBV29-1
CSVEDQGRGNTIYF
TGCAGCGTTGAAGATCAGGGCAGGGGGAACACCATATATTTT
>.|.|TRBJ2-7|TRBV12-5
CASGSPGRTASYEQYF
TGTGCTAGTGGTTCCCCGGGGAGGACGGCTTCCTACGAGCAGTACTTC
>TRBD2|.|TRBJ2-3|TRBV6-4
CASSDTGGGADTQYF
TGTGCCAGCAGTGACACAGGCGGGGGGGCAGATACGCAGTATTTT
>.|.|TRBJ2-7|TRBV7-9
CASRSDGGTGKFYEQYF
TGTGCCAGCAGATCCGACGGGGGGACAGGTAAATTCTACGAGCAGTACTTC
>.|few|TRBJ2-2|TRBV4-1
CASSQDSRATGELFF
TGCGCCAGCAGCCAAGATTCGAGAGCGACCGGGGAGCTGTTTTTT
>.|.|TRBJ1-4|TRBV28
CASSFRKGSEKLFF
TGTGCCAGCAGTTTCCGGAAGGGGAGTGAAAAACTGTTTTTT
>.|few|TRBJ2-3|TRBV10-3
CAIKSGPDTQYF
TGTGCCATCAAGTCAGGGCCAGATACGCAGTATTTT
>.|.|TRBJ2-3|TRBV11-3
CASSLGGVSITDTQYF
TGTGCCAGCAGCTTAGGGGGGGTTAGCATCACGGATACGCAGTATTTT
>.|.|TRBJ2-2|TRBV19
CASSTRLETNTGELFF
TGTGCCAGTAGTACTCGACTAGAGACAAACACCGGGGAGCTGTTTTTT
>.|many|TRBJ2-3|TRBV7-2
CASSLALRGLRTNTQYF
TGTGCCAGCAGCTTAGCGCTTCGTGGTTTGAGGACAAATACGCAGTATTTT
>TRBD2|few|TRBJ2-7|TRBV29-1
CSVAGGGSYEQYF
TGCAGCGTTGCGGGGGGTGGCTCCTACGAGCAGTACTTC